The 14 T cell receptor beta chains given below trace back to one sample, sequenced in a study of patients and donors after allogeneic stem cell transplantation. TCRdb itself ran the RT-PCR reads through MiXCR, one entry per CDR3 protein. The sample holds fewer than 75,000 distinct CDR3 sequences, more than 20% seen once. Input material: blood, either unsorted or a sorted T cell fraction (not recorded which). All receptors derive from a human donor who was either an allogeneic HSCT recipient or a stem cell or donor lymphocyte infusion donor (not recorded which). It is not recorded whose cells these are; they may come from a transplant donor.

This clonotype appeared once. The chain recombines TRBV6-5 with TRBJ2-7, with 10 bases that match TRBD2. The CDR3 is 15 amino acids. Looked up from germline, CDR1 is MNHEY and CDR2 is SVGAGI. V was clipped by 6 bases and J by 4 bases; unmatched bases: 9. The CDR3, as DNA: TGTGCCAGCAGCCTGCTAGCGGGGGCATCTTACGAGCAGTACTTC. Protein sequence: CASSLLAGASYEQYF.

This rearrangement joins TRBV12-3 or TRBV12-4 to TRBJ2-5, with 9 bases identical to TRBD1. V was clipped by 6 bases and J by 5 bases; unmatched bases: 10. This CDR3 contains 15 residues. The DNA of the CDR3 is TGTGCCAGCAGCCAACAGCCGGGACAGGGTGAGACCCAGTACTTC. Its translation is CASSQQPGQGETQYF.

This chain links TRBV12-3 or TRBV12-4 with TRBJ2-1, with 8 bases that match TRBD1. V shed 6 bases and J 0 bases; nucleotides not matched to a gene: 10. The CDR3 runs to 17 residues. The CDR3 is CASSHIQGGGSYNEQFF. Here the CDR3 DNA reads TGTGCCAGCAGCCACATACAGGGGGGAGGCTCCTACAATGAGCAGTTCTTC.

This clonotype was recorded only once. In nucleotides, the CDR3 is TGCGCCAGCCTCGGAGGCAGGGGCGTTCCCTTAGCCAAAAACATTCAGTACTTC. It translates to CASLGGRGVPLAKNIQYF. The rearrangement links TRBV4-1 to TRBJ2-4; possible D gene TRBD1, 6 bases. The V end lost 8 bases, the J end lost 0 bases, and 23 bases lay between the germline ends. CDR1 is MGHRA and CDR2 is YSYEKL in the germline V gene. The CDR3 runs 18 residues.

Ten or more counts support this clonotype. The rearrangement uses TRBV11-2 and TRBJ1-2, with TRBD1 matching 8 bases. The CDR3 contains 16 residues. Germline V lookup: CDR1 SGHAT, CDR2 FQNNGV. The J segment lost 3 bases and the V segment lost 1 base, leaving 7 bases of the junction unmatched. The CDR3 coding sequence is TGTGCCAGCAGCTTAGGCGGGACAGGACAACACTATGGCTACACCTTC. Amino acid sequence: CASSLGGTGQHYGYTF.

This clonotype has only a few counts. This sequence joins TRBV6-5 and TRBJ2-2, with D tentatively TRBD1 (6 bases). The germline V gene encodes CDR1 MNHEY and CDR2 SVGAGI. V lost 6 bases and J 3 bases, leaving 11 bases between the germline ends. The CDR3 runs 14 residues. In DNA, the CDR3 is TGTGCCAGCAGCTGGACAGAGTACACCGGGGAGCTGTTTTTT. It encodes CASSWTEYTGELFF.

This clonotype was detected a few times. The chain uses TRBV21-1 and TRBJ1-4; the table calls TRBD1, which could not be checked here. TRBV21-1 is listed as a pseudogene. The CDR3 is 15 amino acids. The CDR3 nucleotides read TGTGCCAGCAGCTGGCCGGGACAGGGGACGGAAAAACTGTTTTTT. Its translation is CASSWPGQGTEKLFF.

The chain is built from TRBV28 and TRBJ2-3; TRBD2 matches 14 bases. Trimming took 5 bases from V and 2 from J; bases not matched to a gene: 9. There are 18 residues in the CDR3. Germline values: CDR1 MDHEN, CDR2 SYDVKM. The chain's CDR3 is CASSEPGLAGVTTDTQYF. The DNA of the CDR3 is TGTGCCAGCAGTGAACCGGGACTAGCGGGGGTGACCACAGATACGCAGTATTTT.

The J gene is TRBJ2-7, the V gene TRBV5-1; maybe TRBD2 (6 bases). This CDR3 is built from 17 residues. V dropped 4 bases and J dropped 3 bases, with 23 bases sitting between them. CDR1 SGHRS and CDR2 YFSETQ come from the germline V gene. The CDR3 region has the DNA TGCGCCAGCAGCATTGGAGGGCAGGGCCCACCAAGCTACGAGCAGTACTTC. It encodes CASSIGGQGPPSYEQYF.

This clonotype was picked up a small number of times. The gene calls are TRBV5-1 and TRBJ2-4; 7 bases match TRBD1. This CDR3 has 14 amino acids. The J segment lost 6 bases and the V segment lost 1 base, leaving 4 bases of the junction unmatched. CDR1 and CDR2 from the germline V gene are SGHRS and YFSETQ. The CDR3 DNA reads TGCGCCAGCAGCTTGATGGGACAGATAAACATTCAGTACTTC. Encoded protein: CASSLMGQINIQYF.

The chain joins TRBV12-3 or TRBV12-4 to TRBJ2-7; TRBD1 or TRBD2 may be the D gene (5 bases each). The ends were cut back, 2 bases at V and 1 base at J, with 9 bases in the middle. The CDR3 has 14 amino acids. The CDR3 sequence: CASSLHGGSYEQYF. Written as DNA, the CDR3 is TGTGCCAGCAGTTTACATGGGGGATCCTACGAGCAGTACTTC.

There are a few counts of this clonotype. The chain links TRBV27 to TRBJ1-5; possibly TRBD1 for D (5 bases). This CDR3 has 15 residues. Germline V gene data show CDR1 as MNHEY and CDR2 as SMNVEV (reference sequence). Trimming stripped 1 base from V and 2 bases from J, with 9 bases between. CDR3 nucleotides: TGTGCCAGCAGTTTATTTCCAGGGCGCAATCAGCCCCAGCATTTT. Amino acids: CASSLFPGRNQPQHF.

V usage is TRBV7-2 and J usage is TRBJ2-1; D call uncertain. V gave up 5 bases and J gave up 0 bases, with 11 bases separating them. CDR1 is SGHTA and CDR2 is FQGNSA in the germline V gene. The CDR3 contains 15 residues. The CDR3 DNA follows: TGTGCCAGCAGCGTTATCTTAAGCTCCTACAATGAGCAGTTCTTC. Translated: CASSVILSSYNEQFF.

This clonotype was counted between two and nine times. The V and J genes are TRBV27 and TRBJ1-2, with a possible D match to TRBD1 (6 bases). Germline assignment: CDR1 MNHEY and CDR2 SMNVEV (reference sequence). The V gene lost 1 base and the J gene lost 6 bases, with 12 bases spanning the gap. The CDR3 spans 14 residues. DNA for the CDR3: TGTGCCAGCAGTTTATTGGCCAGGGGTAATGGCTACACCTTC. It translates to CASSLLARGNGYTF.